This T cell receptor (beta chain) comes out of a study of naive and memory T cell subsets. Study conclusions and caveats: Especially in CD8 cells, naive repertoires contained a few larger clonotypes, possibly CD45RA-re-expressing memory cells. No ground truth validated the naive and memory repertoire findings.

This clonotype was observed a few times. What it binds is unknown. Two oligonucleotides, mixed equimolar, formed the beta constant-region primer covering TRBC1 and TRBC2. Ligated cDNA was amplified by four rounds of PCR with nested alpha and beta constant-region primers and SP2. TCRdb re-derived calls from the UMI-ligation and nested PCR reads in MiXCR, one entry per CDR3 protein. In the table there are 150,000 or so distinct CDR3 sequences, about 20% of which are singletons. V was cut by 3 bases and J by 3 bases, with 12 bases left in between. This CDR3 has 14 amino acids. The germline V gene has CDR1 DFQATT and CDR2 SNEGSKA (reference sequence). Cells stained for CD3, CD4, CD8, CD45RA and CD27 were sorted into four subsets.

The V gene is TRBV20-1, the J gene TRBJ1-5; a weak D match, TRBD1 (5 bases). The receptor's source is a human donor in good health. Specimen: naive CD4+ T cells from blood. CDR3 amino acids: CSASGQGFNQPQHF. In nucleotides, the CDR3 is TGCAGTGCTAGCGGGCAGGGCTTCAATCAGCCCCAGCATTTT.